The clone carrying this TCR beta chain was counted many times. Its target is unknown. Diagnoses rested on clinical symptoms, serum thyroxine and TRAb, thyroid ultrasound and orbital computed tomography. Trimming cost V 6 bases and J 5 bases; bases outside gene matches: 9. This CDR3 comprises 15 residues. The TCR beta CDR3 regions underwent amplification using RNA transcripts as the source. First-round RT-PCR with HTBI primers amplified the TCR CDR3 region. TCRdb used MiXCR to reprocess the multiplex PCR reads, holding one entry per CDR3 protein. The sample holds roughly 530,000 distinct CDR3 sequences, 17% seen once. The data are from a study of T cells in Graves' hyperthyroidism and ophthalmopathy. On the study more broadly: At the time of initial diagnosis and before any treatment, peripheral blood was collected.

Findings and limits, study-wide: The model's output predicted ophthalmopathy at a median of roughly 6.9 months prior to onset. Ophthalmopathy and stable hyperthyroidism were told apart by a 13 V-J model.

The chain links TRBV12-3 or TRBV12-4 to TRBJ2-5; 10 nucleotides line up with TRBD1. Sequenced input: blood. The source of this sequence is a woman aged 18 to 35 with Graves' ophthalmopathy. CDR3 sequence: CASSLGGQGRETQYF. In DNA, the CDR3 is TGTGCCAGCAGCCTTGGGGGACAGGGGAGGGAGACCCAGTACTTC.